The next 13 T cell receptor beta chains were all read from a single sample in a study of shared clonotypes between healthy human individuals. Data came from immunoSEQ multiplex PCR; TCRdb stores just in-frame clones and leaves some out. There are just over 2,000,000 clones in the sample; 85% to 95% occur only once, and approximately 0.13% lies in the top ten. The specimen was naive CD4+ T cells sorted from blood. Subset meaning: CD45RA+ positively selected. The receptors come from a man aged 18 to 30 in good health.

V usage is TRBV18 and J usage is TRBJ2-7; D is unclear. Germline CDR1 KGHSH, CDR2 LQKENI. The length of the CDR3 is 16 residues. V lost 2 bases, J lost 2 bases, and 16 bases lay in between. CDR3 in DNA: TGTGCCAGCTCACCAGACGTAGGGCTAGGAGCCTACGAGCAGTACTTC. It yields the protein CASSPDVGLGAYEQYF.

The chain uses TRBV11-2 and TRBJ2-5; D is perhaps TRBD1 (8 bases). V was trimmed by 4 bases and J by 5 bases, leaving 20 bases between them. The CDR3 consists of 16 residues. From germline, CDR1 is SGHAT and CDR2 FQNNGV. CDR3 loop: CASSSRGAGGRETQYF. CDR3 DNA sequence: TGTGCCAGCAGCTCACGGGGGGCAGGGGGCCGGGAGACCCAGTACTTC.

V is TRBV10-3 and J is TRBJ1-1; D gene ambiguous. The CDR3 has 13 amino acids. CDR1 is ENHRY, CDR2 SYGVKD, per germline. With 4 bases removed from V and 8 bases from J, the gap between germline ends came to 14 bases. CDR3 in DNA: TGTGCCATCAGTGGACTGGAGGGAAGGGAAGCTTTCTTT. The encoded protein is CAISGLEGREAFF.

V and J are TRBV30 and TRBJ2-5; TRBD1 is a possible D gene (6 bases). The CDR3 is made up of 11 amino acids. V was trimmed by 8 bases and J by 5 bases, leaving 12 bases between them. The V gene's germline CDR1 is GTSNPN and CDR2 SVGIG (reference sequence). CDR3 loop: CAGGLGETQYF. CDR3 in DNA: TGTGCCGGGGGCCTGGGGGAGACCCAGTACTTC.

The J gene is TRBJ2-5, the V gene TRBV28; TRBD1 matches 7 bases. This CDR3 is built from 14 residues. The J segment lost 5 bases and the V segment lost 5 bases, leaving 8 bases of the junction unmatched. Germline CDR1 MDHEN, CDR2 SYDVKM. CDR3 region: CASSQPTGAETQYF. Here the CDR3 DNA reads TGTGCCAGCAGTCAACCTACAGGGGCCGAGACCCAGTACTTC. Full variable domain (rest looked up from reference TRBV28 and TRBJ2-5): DVKVTQSSRYLVKRTGEKVFLECVQDMDHENMFWYRQDPGLGLRLIYFSYDVKMKEKGDIPEGYSVSREKKERFSLILESASTNQTSMYLCASSQPTGAETQYFGPGTRLLVL.

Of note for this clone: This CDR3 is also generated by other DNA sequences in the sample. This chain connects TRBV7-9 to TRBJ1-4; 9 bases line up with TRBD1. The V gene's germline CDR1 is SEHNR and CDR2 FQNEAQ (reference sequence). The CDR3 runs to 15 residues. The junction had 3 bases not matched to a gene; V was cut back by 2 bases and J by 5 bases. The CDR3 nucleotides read TGTGCCAGCAGCTTACCGGGACAGGGCAATGAAAAACTGTTTTTT. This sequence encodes CASSLPGQGNEKLFF. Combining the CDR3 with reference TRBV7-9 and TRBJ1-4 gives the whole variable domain DTGVSQNPRHKITKRGQNVTFRCDPISEHNRLYWYRQTLGQGPEFLTYFQNEAQLEKSRLLSDRFSAERPKGSFSTLEIQRTEQGDSAMYLCASSLPGQGNEKLFFGSGTQLSVL.

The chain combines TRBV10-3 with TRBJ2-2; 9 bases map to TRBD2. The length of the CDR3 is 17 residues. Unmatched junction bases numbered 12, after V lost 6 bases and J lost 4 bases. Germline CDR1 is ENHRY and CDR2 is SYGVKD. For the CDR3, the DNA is TGTGCCATCAGCCCCGGGATAGCGGGGGCGGGCACCGGGGAGCTGTTTTTT. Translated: CAISPGIAGAGTGELFF.

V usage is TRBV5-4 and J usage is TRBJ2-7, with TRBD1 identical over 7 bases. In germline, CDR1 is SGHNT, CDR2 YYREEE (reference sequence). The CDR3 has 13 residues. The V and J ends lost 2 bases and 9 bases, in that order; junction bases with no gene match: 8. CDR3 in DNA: TGTGCCAGCAGCTTAACAGGGGCGGGCGTGCAGTACTTC. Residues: CASSLTGAGVQYF.

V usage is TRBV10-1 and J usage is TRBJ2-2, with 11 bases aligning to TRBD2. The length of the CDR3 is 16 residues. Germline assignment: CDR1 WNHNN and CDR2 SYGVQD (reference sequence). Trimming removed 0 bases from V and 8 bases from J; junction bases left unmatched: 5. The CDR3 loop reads CASSESRLAGQGELFF. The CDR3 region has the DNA TGCGCCAGCAGTGAGTCCCGACTAGCGGGGCAGGGGGAGCTGTTTTTT.

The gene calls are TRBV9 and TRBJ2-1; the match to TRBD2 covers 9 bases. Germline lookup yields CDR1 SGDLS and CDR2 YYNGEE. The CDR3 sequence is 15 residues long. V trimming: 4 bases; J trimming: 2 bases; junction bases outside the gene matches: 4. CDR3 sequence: CASSTIAGAYNEQFF. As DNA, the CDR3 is TGTGCCAGCAGCACCATAGCGGGAGCCTACAATGAGCAGTTCTTC. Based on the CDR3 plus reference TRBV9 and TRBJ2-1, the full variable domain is DSGVTQTPKHLITATGQRVTLRCSPRSGDLSVYWYQQSLDQGLQFLIQYYNGEERAKGNILERFSAQQFPDLHSELNLSSLELGDSALYFCASSTIAGAYNEQFFGPGTRLTVL.

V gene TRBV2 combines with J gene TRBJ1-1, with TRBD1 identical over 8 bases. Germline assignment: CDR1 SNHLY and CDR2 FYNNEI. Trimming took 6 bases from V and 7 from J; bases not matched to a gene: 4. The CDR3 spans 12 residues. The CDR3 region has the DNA TGTGCCAGCAGCGTGACAGGGGTTGAAGCTTTCTTT. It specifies CASSVTGVEAFF.

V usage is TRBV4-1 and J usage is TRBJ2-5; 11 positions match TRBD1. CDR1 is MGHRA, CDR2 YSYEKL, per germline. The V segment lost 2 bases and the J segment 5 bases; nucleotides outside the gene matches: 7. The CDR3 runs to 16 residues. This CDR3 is CASSQPTRTGGETQYF. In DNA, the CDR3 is TGCGCCAGCAGCCAACCTACCCGGACAGGGGGCGAGACCCAGTACTTC.

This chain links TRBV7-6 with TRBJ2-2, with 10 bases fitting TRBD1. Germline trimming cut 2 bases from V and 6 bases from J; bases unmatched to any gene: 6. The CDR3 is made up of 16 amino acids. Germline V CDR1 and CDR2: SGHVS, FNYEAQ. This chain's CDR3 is CASSLPRQGAAGELFF. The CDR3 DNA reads TGTGCCAGCAGCTTACCTAGACAGGGGGCCGCCGGGGAGCTGTTTTTT.